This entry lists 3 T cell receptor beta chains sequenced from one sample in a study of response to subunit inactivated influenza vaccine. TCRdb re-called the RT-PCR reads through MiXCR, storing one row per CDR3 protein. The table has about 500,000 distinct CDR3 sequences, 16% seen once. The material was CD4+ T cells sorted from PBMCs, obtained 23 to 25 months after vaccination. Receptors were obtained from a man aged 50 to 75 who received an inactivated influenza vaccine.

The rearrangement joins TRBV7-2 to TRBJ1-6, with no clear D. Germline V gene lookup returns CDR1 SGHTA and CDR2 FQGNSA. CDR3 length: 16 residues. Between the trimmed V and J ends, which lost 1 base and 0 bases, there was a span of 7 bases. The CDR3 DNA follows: TGTGCCAGCAGCTTAGGTTCGGGCTCCTATAATTCACCCCTCCACTTT. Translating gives CASSLGSGSYNSPLHF.

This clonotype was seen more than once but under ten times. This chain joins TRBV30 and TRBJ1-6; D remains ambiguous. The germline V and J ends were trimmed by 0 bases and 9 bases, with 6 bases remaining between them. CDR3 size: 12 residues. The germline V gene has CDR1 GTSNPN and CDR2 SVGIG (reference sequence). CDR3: CAWSVLSSPLHF. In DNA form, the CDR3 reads TGTGCCTGGAGTGTACTCAGTTCACCCCTCCACTTT. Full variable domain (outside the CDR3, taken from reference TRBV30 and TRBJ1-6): SQTIHQWPATLVQPVGSPLSLECTVEGTSNPNLYWYRQAAGRGLQLLFYSVGIGQISSEVPQNLSASRPQDRQFILSSKKLLLSDSGFYLCAWSVLSSPLHFGNGTRLTVT.

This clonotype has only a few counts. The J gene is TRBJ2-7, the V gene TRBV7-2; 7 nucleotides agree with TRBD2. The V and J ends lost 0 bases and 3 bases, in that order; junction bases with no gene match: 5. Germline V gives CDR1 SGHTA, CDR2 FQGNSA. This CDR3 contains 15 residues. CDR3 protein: CASSLARDYYYEQYF. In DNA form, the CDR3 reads TGTGCCAGCAGCTTAGCCCGGGACTACTACTACGAGCAGTACTTC.